This T cell receptor beta chain was sequenced for a study of blood T cell repertoires in COVID-19 (dated by TCRdb to 2018 to 2021). Regarding the study in general: Collaborator samples came from the United States, Italy and Spain and covered acute and convalescent phases of COVID-19. Subjects who had been exposed to COVID-19, were actively infected with it, or had recovered from it provided the deeply sampled blood TCRbeta repertoires that made up the dataset. Where HLA class I and class II types were available, the types were taken from metadata supplied by the sample provider, not from assay-based typing. The material from the prospective study consisted of cDNA or gDNA derived from T cells, B-cell-depleted T cells, or PBMCs. The sample metadata nearly always contained a de-identified subject ID, COVID-19 status, age in years and sex. The repertoires were released in a freely available public database meant as a resource for research on the immune response to SARS-CoV-2. The samples were drawn from two sources: the first 160 participants of the ongoing ImmuneRACE study, and 1,200 or so subjects contributed by 6 global collaborators.

This clone was seen more than once but under ten times. Its antigen remains unidentified. Per-base quality was not reported, and no clone a single base away is much larger than it. Collaborating institutions collected whole blood in K2EDTA tubes following their own protocols. For TCRbeta analysis, collaborators shipped samples in one of three forms: frozen whole blood, isolated PBMCs, or DNA extracted from either of those sample types. What the study reported, not specific to this receptor: How much clinical and demographic metadata was included differed by source and by participant, and the metadata was provided uncurated.

The CDR3 has 13 amino acids, counting the end cysteine and phenylalanine. The CDR3 DNA has 39 bases and is translated from base 1. Sequences SGHNT (CDR1) and YYREEE (CDR2) are obtained from the germline V gene (reference sequence). V loses 5 bases, J loses 1 base, and the germline ends lie 8 bases apart. TCRbeta CDR3 regions were amplified from genomic DNA using the immunoSEQ Assay, a bias-controlled multiplex PCR. As for the original processing: The number of nucleated cells in each sample was estimated by amplification of reference gene primers within the assay. Sequence reads were collapsed and filtered to measure the absolute abundance of every unique TCRbeta CDR3 rearrangement. For each sample, productive Simpson clonality was calculated as the square root of Simpson's diversity index over productive rearrangements. Drawn from immuneACCESS, this table holds only the in-frame rearrangements with V and J called that TCRdb kept. Clones are partly lost; checked studies trace under half to an unresolved V gene and leave the rest unexplained. Clonal size and the V and J genes are those of that table, whereas D and trimming came from the DNA. The sample table records approximately 260,000 clones; about 80% of these occur just once. About 9.5% of the sample is in the top ten clones.

The chain is encoded by TRBV5-4 joined to TRBJ2-3; the D gene is possibly TRBD2, with 6 bases matching. The clonotype comes from a woman at least 80 years old with acute or convalescent COVID-19. Sequenced: peripheral blood. The CDR3 here reads CASRASGTDTQYF. The DNA sequence reads TGTGCCAGCAGGGCTAGCGGCACAGATACGCAGTATTTT.